This T cell receptor (beta chain) was sequenced in a study of cytomegalovirus exposure and HLA in healthy donors. Whole-study findings and limits: Information on immune exposure was restricted to one variable (CMV serostatus). Most TCRs appeared rarely, but some public TCRs recurred in many donors. A later analysis found TCR association rates differed by HLA locus, highest for DRB1 and lowest for HLA-C.

Details on this clone: The target antigen is unknown.

This CDR3 comprises 18 residues. 13 Jbeta primers and 60 Vbeta primers were used for the PCR. Clones were sequenced by immunoSEQ multiplex PCR, and TCRdb holds only the in-frame ones, with some missing. This table has 150,000 to 200,000 clones, roughly 77% appearing once. The receptor was isolated from a man aged 35-49 years in good health and CMV-seropositive. Sequenced sample: PBMCs. V and J are TRBV21-1 and TRBJ2-3; the table's D call, TRBD1, has no DNA check behind it. TRBV21-1 constitutes a pseudogene. CDR3 sequence: CARRTGGRREQVTDTQYF. In nucleotides, the CDR3 is TGTGCCCGACGGACAGGGGGCAGGCGGGAGCAAGTCACAGATACGCAGTATTTT.